What follows is one T cell receptor (beta chain) and its context. The antigen remains unidentified. The data stem from a study of shared clonotypes between healthy human individuals. Study findings and constraints: Despite large depth, sorted-subset datasets appeared incompletely sequenced. Represented diversity, genetic and exposure-history alike, was limited by few donors. A handful of donors showed sharing of 4.5% to 6% of naive CD4 clonotypes.

All donors qualified as healthy HIV-negative adults and had experienced no recent acute infections or vaccinations. CDR1 is SGHTS and CDR2 is YDEGEE in the germline V gene. Trimming pared 2 bases from V and 6 bases from J, leaving 11 bases between. The CDR3 extends over 14 amino acids. The data were produced by immunoSEQ multiplex PCR, yet TCRdb's version contains in-frame clones alone and is incomplete. The sample yields millions of clones, more than 80% seen once. V and J are TRBV5-8 and TRBJ2-2; D gene uncertain. This clonotype was obtained from a man younger than 35 in good health. Some clones in this sample may be carry-over from other donors' samples. Sequencing was carried out using naive CD4+ T cells from PBMCs. As to subset: CD45RA+ positively selected. CDR3 loop: CASSFPQWAGELFF. For the CDR3, the DNA is TGTGCCAGCAGCTTCCCCCAGTGGGCCGGGGAGCTGTTTTTT.